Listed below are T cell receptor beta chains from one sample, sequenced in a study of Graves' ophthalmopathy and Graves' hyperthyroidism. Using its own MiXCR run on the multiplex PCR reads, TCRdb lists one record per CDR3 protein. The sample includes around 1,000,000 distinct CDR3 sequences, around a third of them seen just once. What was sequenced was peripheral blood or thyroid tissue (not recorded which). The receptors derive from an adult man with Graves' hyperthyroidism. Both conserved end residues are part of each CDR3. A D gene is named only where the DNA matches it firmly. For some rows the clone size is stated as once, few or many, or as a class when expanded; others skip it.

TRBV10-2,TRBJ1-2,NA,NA,TGCGCCAGCAGTGAGCCGGACAGTCAGTATGGCTACACCTTC,CASSEPDSQYGYTF
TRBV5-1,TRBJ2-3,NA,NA,TGCGCCAGCAGCTTGGTTTCAGGGTCGGGCACAGATACGCAGTATTTT,CASSLVSGSGTDTQYF
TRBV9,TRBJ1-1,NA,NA,TGTGCCAGCAGCGTCTCAGGGGAACAGAACACTGAAGCTTTCTTT,CASSVSGEQNTEAFF
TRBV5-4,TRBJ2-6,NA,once,TGTGCCAGCAACTCCCATGACCGGGAATCGGGGGCCAACGTCCTGACTTTC,CASNSHDRESGANVLTF
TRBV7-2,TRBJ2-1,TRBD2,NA,TGTGCCAGCAGCACCCAGCTAGCGGGAGCAGATGAGCAGTTCTTC,CASSTQLAGADEQFF
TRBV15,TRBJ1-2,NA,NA,TGTGCCACCAGCAGATTAGAGATGGCATATGGCTACACCTTC,CATSRLEMAYGYTF
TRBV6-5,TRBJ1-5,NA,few,TGTGCCAGCAGTTACTCGAGACAGCCCAATCAGCCCCAGCATTTT,CASSYSRQPNQPQHF
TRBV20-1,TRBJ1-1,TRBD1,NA,TGCAGTGCTCCCGGGACAGGGGGCCTAGAAGCTTTCTTT,CSAPGTGGLEAFF
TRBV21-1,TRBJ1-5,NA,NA,TGTGCCAGCAGCATATCCGGACAGGGCCGCCGTCAGCCCCAGCATTTT,CASSISGQGRRQPQHF
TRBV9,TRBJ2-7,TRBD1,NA,TGTGCCAGCAGCGTGGAGGACAGGGGTGGCTACGAGCAGTACTTC,CASSVEDRGGYEQYF
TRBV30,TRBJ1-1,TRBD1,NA,TGTGCCTGGAGTGTGGGACAGGGTGCAACTGAAGCTTTCTTT,CAWSVGQGATEAFF
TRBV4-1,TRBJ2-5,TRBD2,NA,TGCGCCAGCAGGGCGGCGGGAGAGGTGGGAGAGACCCAGTACTTC,CASRAAGEVGETQYF
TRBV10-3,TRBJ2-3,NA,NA,TGTGCCATCAGGGGGGACACTTCAGCAGATACGCAGTATTTT,CAIRGDTSADTQYF
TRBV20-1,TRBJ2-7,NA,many,TGCAGTGCTAGTCTGCTGGGACCCTACGAGCAGTACTTC,CSASLLGPYEQYF
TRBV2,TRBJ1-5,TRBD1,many,TGTGCCAGCAGTGAAGCCAGACAGGGAGGACTAACAAATCAGCCCCAGCATTTT,CASSEARQGGLTNQPQHF
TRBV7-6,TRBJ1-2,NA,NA,TGTGCCAGCAGCTCCCGGGATACGGGGAGATGGGGCTACACCTTC,CASSSRDTGRWGYTF
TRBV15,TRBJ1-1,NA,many,TGTGCCACCAGCAGGACCGGTTACACTGAAGCTTTCTTT,CATSRTGYTEAFF
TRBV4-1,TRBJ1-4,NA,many,TGCGCCAGCAGCCACGACGTGACAGCGGGAAATGAAAAACTGTTTTTT,CASSHDVTAGNEKLFF
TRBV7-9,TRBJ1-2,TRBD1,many,TGTGCCAGCAGTCTAGATTACAGGGGTGGCTACACCTTC,CASSLDYRGGYTF
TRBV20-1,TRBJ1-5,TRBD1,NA,TGCAGTGCTGAGGGACAGGGCCGCTCCTCCGAGCATTTT,CSAEGQGRSSEHF
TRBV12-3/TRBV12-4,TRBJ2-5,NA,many,TGTGCCAGCAGTTTTCGGGCGGAGACCCAGTACTTC,CASSFRAETQYF
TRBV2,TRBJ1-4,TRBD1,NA,TGTGCCAGCAGTGCCATCAGGGGGCTCTGGGAAAAACTGTTTTTT,CASSAIRGLWEKLFF
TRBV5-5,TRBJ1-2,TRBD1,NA,TGTGCCAGCAGCTTGCGGGACAGGGAGAGCTACACCTTC,CASSLRDRESYTF
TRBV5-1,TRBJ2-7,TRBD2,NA,TGCGCCAGCAGCTATCCGACTAGCGACAACTCCTACGAGCAGTACTTC,CASSYPTSDNSYEQYF
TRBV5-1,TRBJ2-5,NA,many,TGCGCCAGCAGCTTCGACAGGACCTACCAAGAGACCCAGTACTTC,CASSFDRTYQETQYF
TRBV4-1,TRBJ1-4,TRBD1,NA,TGTGCCAGCAGCCAAGAAAGACAGGGGGCTAATGAAAAACTGTTTTTT,CASSQERQGANEKLFF
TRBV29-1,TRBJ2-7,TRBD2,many,TGCAGCGCAGAAACGGGACTAGCGGGCCCATACGAGCAGTACTTC,CSAETGLAGPYEQYF
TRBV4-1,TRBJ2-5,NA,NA,TGCGCCAGCAGCGGCAGGGTGGGCCAAGGGACCCAGTACTTC,CASSGRVGQGTQYF
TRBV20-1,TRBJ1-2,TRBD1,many,TGCAGTGCGGGTGACAGGGACCTTCTCTATGGCTACACCTTC,CSAGDRDLLYGYTF
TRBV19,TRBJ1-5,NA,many,TGTGCCAGTAGTGTCAGGGCTAGCAATCAGCCCCAGCATTTT,CASSVRASNQPQHF
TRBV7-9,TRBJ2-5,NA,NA,TGTGCCAGCAGCCCGATAGCGAGTGAGACCCAGTACTTC,CASSPIASETQYF
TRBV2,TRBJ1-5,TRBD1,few,TGTGCCATCAGTTCGGGACAGGGAGATGGAGGCAATCAGCCCCAGCATTTT,CAISSGQGDGGNQPQHF
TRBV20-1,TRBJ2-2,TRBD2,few,TGCAGTGCATCGACTAGCGGGAGTGGTACCGGGGAGCTGTTTTTT,CSASTSGSGTGELFF
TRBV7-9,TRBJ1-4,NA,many,TGTGCCAGCAGCTTATTCCTGACCTCAACTAATGAAAAACTGTTTTTT,CASSLFLTSTNEKLFF
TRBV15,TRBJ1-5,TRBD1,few,TGTGCCACTTCCCGGGACAGGGTGCTTATTCAGCCCCAGCATTTT,CATSRDRVLIQPQHF
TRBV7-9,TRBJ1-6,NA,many,TGTGCCAGCAGCTTAGAACACGACGGCTATAATTCACCCCTCCACTTT,CASSLEHDGYNSPLHF
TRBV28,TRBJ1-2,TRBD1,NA,TGTGCCAGCAGTTTATGGAGCCAGGGGGATAACTATGGCTACACCTTC,CASSLWSQGDNYGYTF